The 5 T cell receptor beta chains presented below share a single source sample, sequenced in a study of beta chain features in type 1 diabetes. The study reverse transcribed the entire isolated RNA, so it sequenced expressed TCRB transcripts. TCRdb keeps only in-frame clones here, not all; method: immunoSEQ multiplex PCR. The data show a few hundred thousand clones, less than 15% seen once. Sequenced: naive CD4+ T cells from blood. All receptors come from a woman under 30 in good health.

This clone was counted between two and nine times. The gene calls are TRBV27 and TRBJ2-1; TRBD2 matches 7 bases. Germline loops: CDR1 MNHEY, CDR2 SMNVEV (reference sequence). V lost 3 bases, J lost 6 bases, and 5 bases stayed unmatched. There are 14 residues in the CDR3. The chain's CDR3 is CASSFVGGTNEQFF. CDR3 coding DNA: TGTGCCAGCAGTTTTGTCGGGGGGACCAATGAGCAGTTCTTC.

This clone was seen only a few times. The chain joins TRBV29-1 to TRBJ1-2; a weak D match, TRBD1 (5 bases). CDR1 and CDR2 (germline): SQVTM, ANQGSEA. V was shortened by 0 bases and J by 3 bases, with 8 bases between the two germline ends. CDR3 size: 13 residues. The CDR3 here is CSVEEARDYGYTF. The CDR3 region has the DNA TGCAGCGTTGAAGAGGCCAGGGACTATGGCTACACCTTC.

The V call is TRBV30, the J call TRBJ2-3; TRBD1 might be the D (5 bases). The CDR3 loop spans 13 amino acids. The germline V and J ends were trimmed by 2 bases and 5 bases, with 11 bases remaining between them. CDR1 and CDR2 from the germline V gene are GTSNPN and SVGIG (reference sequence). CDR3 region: CAWSQGYRDTQYF. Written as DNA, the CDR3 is TGTGCCTGGAGTCAGGGTTATCGAGATACGCAGTATTTT.

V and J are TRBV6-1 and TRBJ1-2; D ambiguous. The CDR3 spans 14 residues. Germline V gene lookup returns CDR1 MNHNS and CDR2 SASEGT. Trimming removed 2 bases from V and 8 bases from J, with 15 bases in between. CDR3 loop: CASSEHVYERGYTF. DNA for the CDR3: TGTGCCAGCAGTGAACATGTGTACGAGCGAGGCTACACCTTC.

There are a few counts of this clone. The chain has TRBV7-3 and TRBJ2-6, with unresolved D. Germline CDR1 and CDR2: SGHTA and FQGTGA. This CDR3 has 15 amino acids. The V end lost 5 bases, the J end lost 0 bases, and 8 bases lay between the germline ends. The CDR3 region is CASSQLSSGANVLTF. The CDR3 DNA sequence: TGTGCCAGCAGCCAATTGTCCTCTGGGGCCAACGTCCTGACTTTC.